The clone carrying this T cell receptor (beta chain) was seen repeatedly, ten times or more. TCRdb called the 5' RACE reads again in MiXCR, with one record for every CDR3 protein. Of some 71,000 distinct CDR3 sequences listed, 9% to 10% are singletons. The CDR3 is 13 residues long. In germline, CDR1 is SQVTM, CDR2 ANQGSEA. J gave up 8 bases and V 4 bases, and 1 base lay outside the gene matches. The data are from a study of early T cells in non-severe SARS-CoV-2 infection. The origin of this receptor is an adult who was a healthcare worker with PCR-confirmed SARS-CoV-2 infection or an uninfected control (not recorded which). The sequences come from whole blood, collected at baseline. This chain joins TRBV29-1 and TRBJ1-6, with 11 bases that match TRBD1. The CDR3 region is CSVGDRGDSPLHF. For the CDR3, the DNA is TGCAGCGTTGGGGACAGGGGGGATTCACCCCTCCACTTT.